In its sample, the clone carrying this TCR beta chain was seen once. What it binds is not known. This record comes from a study of PD-1 blockade in classical Hodgkin lymphoma. Clones were sequenced by immunoSEQ multiplex PCR, and TCRdb holds only the in-frame ones, with some missing. The repertoire has about 39,000 clones, approximately 78% of them found once; the top ten carry less than 40%. General observations from the study: Those patients who began receiving nivolumab less than 1 year after ASCT had lower diversity, and they were excluded. For complete responders, baseline diversity was comparable to that of newly diagnosed patients.

Time point given: cycle 4 day 1 (C4D1), after more than five weeks of nivolumab. There was relapse after autologous stem cell transplantation in every patient, and there was variation in brentuximab vedotin exposure. Responses achieved at best were complete response, partial response or progressive disease. CDR3 size: 15 residues. CDR1 is SGHTA, CDR2 FQGTGA, per germline. V was shortened by 2 bases and J by 3 bases, with 13 bases between the two germline ends. The material was peripheral blood mononuclear cells (PBMCs), obtained before the fourth cycle of nivolumab. This sequence originates from a human donor with classical Hodgkin lymphoma. V and J are TRBV7-3 and TRBJ1-1, with D possibly TRBD1 on 6 matching bases. The CDR3 DNA reads as TGTGCCAGCAGCTTAGGAGGCAGGGGCCACACTGAAGCTTTCTTT. It encodes CASSLGGRGHTEAFF.